These 11 T cell receptor beta chains came from one sample sequenced in a study of T cell responses to AZD1222 COVID-19 vaccine. This table comes from immunoSEQ multiplex PCR, and its TCRdb copy is limited to in-frame clones, with some not included. The data show about 40,000 clones, with roughly 85% seen just once and roughly a quarter held by the top ten. The sample consisted of peripheral blood, taken 28 days after the second dose of the MenACWY control vaccine. These receptor sequences come from an adult who received the MenACWY meningococcal vaccine as a control.

V gene TRBV3-1 (or the pseudogene TRBV3-2) combines with J gene TRBJ2-1, with D perhaps matching TRBD1 (6 bases). The germline V and J ends were trimmed by 3 bases and 2 bases, with 14 bases remaining between them. Per germline, CDR1 LGHDT and CDR2 YNNKEL (reference sequence). CDR3 length: 16 residues. The CDR3 is CASSQTTGGAYNEQFF. The CDR3 DNA sequence: TGTGCCAGCAGCCAGACGACAGGTGGTGCCTACAATGAGCAGTTCTTC.

This rearrangement joins TRBV4-1 to TRBJ2-7; D gene ambiguous. The germline gives CDR1 MGHRA, CDR2 YSYEKL. The CDR3 length is 16 residues. With 0 bases removed from V and 7 bases from J, the gap between germline ends came to 19 bases. This CDR3 reads CASSQETRPVQREQYF. The CDR3 nucleotides read TGCGCCAGCAGCCAAGAAACAAGACCGGTCCAGAGGGAGCAGTACTTC.

This clone appeared once. This chain links TRBV5-1 with TRBJ2-4, with D possibly called TRBD1 or TRBD2 (6 bases each). With 0 bases removed from V and 6 bases from J, the gap between germline ends came to 10 bases. The CDR3 is 14 residues long. Germline CDR1 is SGHRS and CDR2 is YFSETQ. The CDR3 protein is CASSLDGGRNIQYF. The CDR3 coding sequence is TGCGCCAGCAGCTTGGACGGGGGCCGAAACATTCAGTACTTC.

Written as DNA, the CDR3 is TGTGCCAGCAGTTTTTGGCTTACCTACGAGCAGTACTTC. It codes for CASSFWLTYEQYF. V is TRBV28 and J is TRBJ2-7; D is unresolved. V was cut by 3 bases and J by 2 bases, with 8 bases left in between. The CDR3 extends over 13 amino acids. The germline V gene encodes CDR1 MDHEN and CDR2 SYDVKM.

This clone was seen once. The chain uses TRBV5-1 and TRBJ2-5; 12 bases align to TRBD2. This CDR3 is built from 19 residues. Germline CDR1 SGHRS, CDR2 YFSETQ. Trimming removed 0 bases from V and 5 bases from J; junction bases left unmatched: 14. The CDR3 DNA is TGCGCCAGCAGCTTGGGCCCCAGACCGACTAGCGGGAGTTTGGAGACCCAGTACTTC. Amino acids: CASSLGPRPTSGSLETQYF.

The V call is TRBV18, the J call TRBJ1-1, with D hard to call. Germline V gives CDR1 KGHSH, CDR2 LQKENI. Trimming removed 3 bases at V and 0 bases at J, with 14 bases between. The CDR3 runs 16 residues. CDR3 sequence reads: CASSPKTPGVNTEAFF. The CDR3 coding sequence is TGTGCCAGCTCACCCAAAACGCCAGGAGTGAACACTGAAGCTTTCTTT.

The V call is TRBV29-1, the J call TRBJ2-1; 12 positions agree with TRBD2. J gave up 9 bases and V 7 bases, and 10 bases lay outside the gene matches. CDR1 and CDR2 (germline): SQVTM, ANQGSEA. The CDR3 runs 14 residues. CDR3 residues: CSGLTSGSSSEQFF. CDR3 in DNA: TGCAGCGGATTGACTAGCGGGAGCTCTAGTGAGCAGTTCTTC.

The chain links TRBV6-5 to TRBJ1-2; 7 bases are shared with TRBD1. This CDR3 spans 15 amino acids. Per germline, CDR1 MNHEY and CDR2 SVGAGI. J was trimmed by 4 bases and V by 0 bases; bases with no gene match: 5. The CDR3 DNA sequence: TGTGCCAGCAGTTACTCGAGGGGGCTCGGCTATGGCTACACCTTC. It translates to CASSYSRGLGYGYTF.

The gene calls are TRBV27 and TRBJ2-3; D not resolved. Trimming removed 6 bases from V and 0 bases from J, with 10 bases in between. The CDR3 runs 14 residues. Germline lookup yields CDR1 MNHEY and CDR2 SMNVEV (reference sequence). The chain's CDR3 is CASSFAESTDTQYF. Written as DNA, the CDR3 is TGTGCCAGCAGCTTTGCGGAGAGCACAGATACGCAGTATTTT.

This clone was picked up one time. The chain links TRBV27 to TRBJ2-3, with D possibly TRBD2 on 6 matching bases. The CDR3 extends over 14 amino acids. V lost 3 bases and J lost 4, with 11 bases in between. The germline V gene has CDR1 MNHEY and CDR2 SMNVEV (reference sequence). CDR3 protein: CASSLASEADTQYF. DNA for the CDR3: TGTGCCAGCAGTTTGGCTAGCGAGGCAGATACGCAGTATTTT.

This chain links TRBV11-2 with TRBJ1-3, with D unclear. CDR1 is SGHAT and CDR2 is FQNNGV in the germline V gene. Trimming cost V 0 bases and J 4 bases, with 7 bases left between them. There are 14 residues in the CDR3. CDR3 sequence reads: CASSLDGPGNTIYF. The CDR3 coding sequence is TGTGCCAGCAGCTTAGATGGGCCCGGAAACACCATATATTTT.